These T cell receptor beta chains were read from a single sample in a study of CD8 T cells in ankylosing spondylitis. TCRdb used MiXCR to reprocess the 5' RACE reads, holding one entry per CDR3 protein. Of roughly 190,000 distinct CDR3 sequences listed, roughly 13% are singletons. Sequencing input: blood, either unsorted or a sorted T cell fraction (not recorded which). Receptor source: a male donor with ankylosing spondylitis or in good health (not recorded which). Both conserved end residues are part of each CDR3. The D gene is left open where the match is weak. Size tells how often a clone was seen (once, few, many) or the class of an expanded clone, and some rows leave it out.

DNA | CDR3 | size | V | D | J | length
TGTGCCAGCAGCGTAGAGTCACTGCCCTACAATGAGCAGTTCTTC | CASSVESLPYNEQFF | few | TRBV9 | NA | TRBJ2-1 | 15
TGTGCCAGCAGCCTACCGACAGGGAACACTGAAGCTTTCTTT | CASSLPTGNTEAFF | few | TRBV7-9 | NA | TRBJ1-1 | 14
TGTGCCACCTCCCCAGACACCGGGGAGCTGTTTTTT | CATSPDTGELFF | NA | TRBV7-2 | NA | TRBJ2-2 | 12
TGTGCCTGGAGTCACGGGGTCTATACAGGGGACACTGAAGCTTTCTTT | CAWSHGVYTGDTEAFF | few | TRBV30 | TRBD1 | TRBJ1-1 | 16
TGCAGTGCTAGAGAACAGGGGAACACTGAAGCTTTCTTT | CSAREQGNTEAFF | few | TRBV20-1 | NA | TRBJ1-1 | 13
TGCGCCAGCAGCCCGACCAGGGGAAGCCCTGAAGCTTTCTTT | CASSPTRGSPEAFF | NA | TRBV4-1 | NA | TRBJ1-1 | 14
TGTGCCAGCAGCCATATGGACAGAGCCTACAATGAGCAGTTCTTC | CASSHMDRAYNEQFF | few | TRBV3-1 | NA | TRBJ2-1 | 15
TGTGCCAGCAAGCCAGTCACAGATACGCAGTATTTT | CASKPVTDTQYF | many | TRBV2 | NA | TRBJ2-3 | 12
TGTGCCAGCTCCCCGGGACAGCTGAACAATGAGCAGTTCTTC | CASSPGQLNNEQFF | NA | TRBV7-8 | TRBD1 | TRBJ2-1 | 14
TGCGCCAGCAGCCAAACCCGACAGGGCGGTCAGCCCCAGCATTTT | CASSQTRQGGQPQHF | many | TRBV4-1 | TRBD1 | TRBJ1-5 | 15
TGTGCCTGGAGTCTCTCCGGAGGTACAGATACGCAGTATTTT | CAWSLSGGTDTQYF | NA | TRBV30 | NA | TRBJ2-3 | 14
TGCAGTGCTCAGACCCGGGGGGCCTACAATGAGCAGTTCTTC | CSAQTRGAYNEQFF | NA | TRBV20-1 | TRBD2 | TRBJ2-1 | 14
TGTGCCAGCAGGCCAGGACAGGACTATGGCTACACCTTC | CASRPGQDYGYTF | many | TRBV28 | TRBD1 | TRBJ1-2 | 13
TGTGCCAGCAGTTTCGGGTCGGGAGGGTTGGGGGAGCAGTACTTC | CASSFGSGGLGEQYF | NA | TRBV27 | TRBD2 | TRBJ2-7 | 15
TGTGCCAGCAGCCAGGAAAGCTCTGGGGCCAACGTCCTGACTTTC | CASSQESSGANVLTF | NA | TRBV4-2 | NA | TRBJ2-6 | 15
TGTGCCAGCAGCCCGGGACTAGCGGATCTTTCGGGGCAGTTCTTC | CASSPGLADLSGQFF | few | TRBV7-8 | TRBD2 | TRBJ2-1 | 15
TGTGCCAGCAGCACGTTTCGGGCTAGCGCCAGCTCCTACAATGAGCAGTTCTTC | CASSTFRASASSYNEQFF | NA | TRBV4-2 | NA | TRBJ2-1 | 18
TGTGCCAGCAGCTTAGCGGGGCGAGGTCCCTACAATGAGCAGTTCTTC | CASSLAGRGPYNEQFF | NA | TRBV7-9 | NA | TRBJ2-1 | 16
TGTGCCAGCAGTCCTGGACAGGGTTGGATCGCAGAAGAGACCCAGTACTTC | CASSPGQGWIAEETQYF | NA | TRBV12-3/TRBV12-4 | TRBD1 | TRBJ2-5 | 17
TGCAGTGCGCTCAGGGAAAGCTCCTACAATGAGCAGTTCTTC | CSALRESSYNEQFF | many | TRBV20-1 | NA | TRBJ2-1 | 14
TGCGCCAGCAGCCAGTGGGGGAGCTCCTACGAGCAGTACTTC | CASSQWGSSYEQYF | many | TRBV5-1 | NA | TRBJ2-7 | 14
TGCGCCAGCAGCCCATACTCCTACGAGCAGTACTTC | CASSPYSYEQYF | many | TRBV5-1 | NA | TRBJ2-7 | 12
TGTGCCAGCACAGAGGGGACAGGGGACACCGGGGAGCTGTTTTTT | CASTEGTGDTGELFF | few | TRBV6-1 | TRBD1 | TRBJ2-2 | 15
TGCGCCAGCAGCGAAGGGACCGGGGAAATAGATACGCAGTATTTT | CASSEGTGEIDTQYF | NA | TRBV10-2 | NA | TRBJ2-3 | 15
TGTGCCAGCAGCCCCGGACTAGCGGGAGGTAACACCGGGGAGCTGTTTTTT | CASSPGLAGGNTGELFF | many | TRBV9 | TRBD2 | TRBJ2-2 | 17
TGTGCCAGCAGCTTAGGTGTTAGCGGGGGGCGAGAGACCCAGTACTTC | CASSLGVSGGRETQYF | few | TRBV7-9 | TRBD2 | TRBJ2-5 | 16
TGCAGCGTTGCATTTTTTCAGGAGCAAGAGACCCAGTACTTC | CSVAFFQEQETQYF | NA | TRBV29-1 | NA | TRBJ2-5 | 14
TGTGCCAGCAGCCCGGACAGCTACTATGGCTACACCTTC | CASSPDSYYGYTF | few | TRBV7-9 | NA | TRBJ1-2 | 13
TGTGCCAGCAGCTCTTTTAGGTATACAGATACGCAGTATTTT | CASSSFRYTDTQYF | few | TRBV7-2 | NA | TRBJ2-3 | 14
TGCGCCAGCAGCCTAATTAGCGGGGGGGACAATGAGCAGTTCTTC | CASSLISGGDNEQFF | NA | TRBV4-1 | TRBD2 | TRBJ2-1 | 15
TGTGCCACCAGTGATCCTGGGGGGGGTGGTGAGCAGTTCTTC | CATSDPGGGGEQFF | NA | TRBV24-1 | TRBD2 | TRBJ2-1 | 14
TGTGCCAGCAGCTTGTCGGTTAGCCCCTACGAGCAGTACTTC | CASSLSVSPYEQYF | NA | TRBV7-9 | NA | TRBJ2-7 | 14
TGTGCCAGCAGCTTCGGCGGGACAGACTTCCAAGAGACCCAGTACTTC | CASSFGGTDFQETQYF | few | TRBV11-2 | NA | TRBJ2-5 | 16
TGTGCCAGCAGTTTTTCGGAGAACACTGAAGCTTTCTTT | CASSFSENTEAFF | few | TRBV27 | NA | TRBJ1-1 | 13
TGTGCCAGCAACCTCCCGGACAGGGGTCAGAATGAGCAGTTCTTC | CASNLPDRGQNEQFF | NA | TRBV12-3/TRBV12-4 | TRBD1 | TRBJ2-1 | 15
TGTGCCAGCAGTTTCTACTCCTACGAGCAGTACTTC | CASSFYSYEQYF | NA | TRBV12-3/TRBV12-4 | NA | TRBJ2-7 | 12
TGCGCCAGCAGTGAGTCGGGCACAGATACGCAGTATTTT | CASSESGTDTQYF | few | TRBV10-1 | NA | TRBJ2-3 | 13
TGTGCCAGCACGGCGGGAGGGCCGGGGAATGAGCAGTTCTTC | CASTAGGPGNEQFF | once | TRBV7-9 | TRBD2 | TRBJ2-1 | 14
TGTGCCAGCAGTTACGCAGGGGTCTCTGGCTACACCTTC | CASSYAGVSGYTF | NA | TRBV6-5 | NA | TRBJ1-2 | 13
TGTGCCAGCAGCTTGTGGGTGGAGACCGGGGAGCTGTTTTTT | CASSLWVETGELFF | NA | TRBV7-2 | NA | TRBJ2-2 | 14
TGTGCCAGCAGTGCCTGGACAGGGATTGAGACTGAAGCTTTCTTT | CASSAWTGIETEAFF | many | TRBV25-1 | TRBD1 | TRBJ1-1 | 15